Below, 27 T cell receptor beta chains from the same sample are listed, as sequenced in a study of blood T cell repertoires in COVID-19. The data were produced by immunoSEQ multiplex PCR, yet TCRdb's version contains in-frame clones alone and is incomplete. The repertoire holds about 360,000 clones, with 87% as singletons. The sequencing input was PBMCs or T cells enriched from blood (not recorded which). These receptors all stem from a young man who had recovered from COVID-19.

The V gene is TRBV7-9, the J gene TRBJ2-7, with D possibly being TRBD2 (6 bases). The CDR3 length is 13 residues. CDR1 is SEHNR and CDR2 is FQNEAQ in the germline V gene (reference sequence). V gave up 3 bases and J gave up 6 bases, with 12 bases separating them. CDR3 sequence reads: CASSLGLISEQYF. The CDR3 nucleotides are TGTGCCAGCAGCTTGGGACTGATATCCGAGCAGTACTTC.

V is TRBV5-1 and J is TRBJ2-7, with 10 bases lining up with TRBD2. The junction had 12 bases not matched to a gene; V was cut back by 0 bases and J by 3 bases. This CDR3 has 18 residues. The V gene's germline CDR1 is SGHRS and CDR2 YFSETQ. DNA of the CDR3: TGCGCCAGCAGCTTGGCGAGGCTAGCGGGGGCCGATAACTACGAGCAGTACTTC. It specifies CASSLARLAGADNYEQYF.

Only a few counts were recorded for this clone. The CDR3, as DNA: TGTGCCAGCAGCTTAGGGGGCAGTGAAAAACTGTTTTTT. Translated, it gives CASSLGGSEKLFF. The J gene is TRBJ1-4, the V gene TRBV7-9, with a possible D match to TRBD1 (5 bases). This CDR3 spans 13 amino acids. Germline V CDR1 and CDR2: SEHNR, FQNEAQ (reference sequence). The V end lost 1 base, the J end lost 7 bases, and 7 bases lay between the germline ends.

The rearrangement uses TRBV4-3 and TRBJ1-5, with 8 bases identical to TRBD1. Germline CDR1 LGHNA, CDR2 YSLEER. Trimming at V came to 0 bases and at J to 7 bases, leaving 5 bases not matched to a gene. CDR3 length: 15 amino acids. CDR3 bases: TGCGCCAGCAGCCAAGACCAGGGGGCAGGGCAGCCCCAGCATTTT. This gives the protein CASSQDQGAGQPQHF.

The chain has TRBV7-9 and TRBJ2-3; D unresolved. The CDR3 sequence is 11 residues long. Trimming took 9 bases from V and 3 from J, leaving 7 bases between them. From germline, CDR1 is SEHNR and CDR2 FQNEAQ (reference sequence). The CDR3: CASGRTDTQYF. As DNA, the CDR3 is TGTGCCAGTGGTAGAACAGATACGCAGTATTTT. Based on the CDR3 plus reference TRBV7-9 and TRBJ2-3, the full variable domain is DTGVSQNPRHKITKRGQNVTFRCDPISEHNRLYWYRQTLGQGPEFLTYFQNEAQLEKSRLLSDRFSAERPKGSFSTLEIQRTEQGDSAMYLCASGRTDTQYFGPGTRLTVL.

V usage is TRBV6-5 and J usage is TRBJ1-5; D unclear. The CDR3 is 15 residues long. Germline V lookup: CDR1 MNHEY, CDR2 SVGAGI. The V and J ends lost 4 bases and 1 base respectively, with 11 bases between them. The chain's CDR3 is CASSWGGSSNQPQHF. The CDR3 nucleotides read TGTGCCAGCAGTTGGGGAGGGAGCAGCAATCAGCCCCAGCATTTT.

The V gene is TRBV9, the J gene TRBJ1-2; TRBD1 matches at 8 bases. Germline CDR1 and CDR2: SGDLS and YYNGEE. The V and J ends lost 3 bases and 3 bases, in that order; junction bases with no gene match: 7. The CDR3 is 15 residues long. CDR3 amino acids: CASSGRTGSDYGYTF. The CDR3 region has the DNA TGTGCCAGCAGCGGGAGGACAGGGAGTGACTATGGCTACACCTTC.

The chain is built from TRBV4-1 and TRBJ2-3, with 7 nucleotides matching TRBD1. V shed 1 base, J shed 2 bases, and the junction held 9 bases outside the gene matches. CDR3 size: 17 residues. Germline V gene lookup returns CDR1 MGHRA and CDR2 YSYEKL. The CDR3 loop reads CASSQVTTGPHTDTQYF. CDR3 sequence (DNA): TGCGCCAGCAGCCAAGTGACGACAGGGCCCCACACAGATACGCAGTATTTT.

The rearrangement joins TRBV5-4 to TRBJ1-2; D might be TRBD1 (5 bases). The CDR3 runs 15 residues. Trimming stripped 4 bases from V and 3 bases from J, with 16 bases between. Germline-derived CDR1 and CDR2 are SGHNT and YYREEE (reference sequence). The CDR3 loop is CASSPRSGGDYGYTF. CDR3 DNA sequence: TGTGCCAGCAGCCCGCGTTCCGGGGGGGACTATGGCTACACCTTC.

V usage is TRBV27 and J usage is TRBJ1-2; TRBD1 matches 7 bases. Germline V CDR1 and CDR2: MNHEY, SMNVEV (reference sequence). The V gene end was trimmed by 7 bases and the J gene end by 4 bases; junction bases not matched to a gene: 12. The CDR3 length is 15 residues. The CDR3 DNA reads TGTGCCAGCACCCGTGGGACAGAATACCCCTATGGCTACACCTTC. It is translated as CASTRGTEYPYGYTF.

The V and J genes are TRBV12-5 and TRBJ2-1; D is unclear. Deletions cut 0 bases from V and 7 bases from J, with 10 bases between. This CDR3 comprises 14 residues. Per germline, CDR1 LGHNT and CDR2 FRNRAP. CDR3 sequence reads: CASGLVMALNEQFF. CDR3 DNA sequence: TGTGCTAGTGGTTTGGTAATGGCCCTGAATGAGCAGTTCTTC.

This clone was recorded only once. The CDR3 nucleotides are TGCAGTGTAATACGACAGTATGGCTACACCTTC. Translation gives CSVIRQYGYTF. The chain uses TRBV20-1 and TRBJ1-2; weak D call: TRBD1 (5 bases). CDR1 is DFQATT and CDR2 is SNEGSKA in the germline V gene (reference sequence). The CDR3 extends over 11 amino acids. Trimming pared 7 bases from V and 5 bases from J, leaving 11 bases between.

The chain links TRBV30 to TRBJ1-1; TRBD1 matches 7 bases. Germline-derived CDR1 and CDR2 are GTSNPN and SVGIG (reference sequence). This CDR3 comprises 17 residues. Trimming at V came to 7 bases and at J to 0 bases, leaving 17 bases not matched to a gene. CDR3 sequence reads: CAYSGTDNSILNTEAFF. The CDR3 DNA reads as TGTGCCTACTCCGGGACAGATAATTCCATCCTGAACACTGAAGCTTTCTTT.

The V gene is TRBV15, the J gene TRBJ1-3, with TRBD1 matching over 7 bases. In germline, CDR1 is LNHNV, CDR2 YYDKDF (reference sequence). This CDR3 contains 16 residues. J was trimmed by 1 base and V by 3 bases; bases with no gene match: 6. CDR3 amino acids: CATSSRRGLSGNTIYF. In nucleotides, the CDR3 is TGTGCCACCAGCAGCAGGAGGGGGCTTTCTGGAAACACCATATATTTT.

This chain links TRBV30 with TRBJ1-3; D remains unclear. The CDR3 is 14 residues long. With 0 bases removed from V and 6 bases from J, the gap between germline ends came to 12 bases. CDR1 is GTSNPN and CDR2 is SVGIG in the germline V gene (reference sequence). The CDR3 DNA follows: TGTGCCTGGAGTGTAGCGCGGCGGGTAAACACCATATATTTT. This sequence encodes CAWSVARRVNTIYF. Looking up the rest from reference TRBV30 and TRBJ1-3 gives the full variable domain: SQTIHQWPATLVQPVGSPLSLECTVEGTSNPNLYWYRQAAGRGLQLLFYSVGIGQISSEVPQNLSASRPQDRQFILSSKKLLLSDSGFYLCAWSVARRVNTIYFGEGSWLTVV.

This chain connects TRBV9 to TRBJ1-6; 9 positions match TRBD1. The junction had 8 bases not matched to a gene; V was cut back by 3 bases and J by 7 bases. This CDR3 is 16 amino acids long. Germline CDR1 SGDLS, CDR2 YYNGEE. The CDR3 sequence is CASSGPGTGRNSPLHF. The CDR3 region has the DNA TGTGCCAGCAGCGGACCCGGGACAGGGCGAAATTCACCCCTCCACTTT.

The V call is TRBV10-1, the J call TRBJ1-1; possibly TRBD1 for D (6 bases). The V and J ends lost 7 bases and 1 base respectively, with 13 bases between them. Germline V gives CDR1 WNHNN, CDR2 SYGVQD (reference sequence). The CDR3 runs 14 residues. CDR3 amino acids: CASNNDRTNTEAFF. The DNA for the CDR3 is TGCGCCAGCAATAATGACAGGACGAACACTGAAGCTTTCTTT.

The chain joins TRBV9 to TRBJ2-1, with no clear D. The CDR3 is made up of 11 amino acids. The V and J ends lost 5 bases and 8 bases respectively, with 8 bases between them. Germline V gives CDR1 SGDLS, CDR2 YYNGEE. The CDR3 sequence: CASSRFDEQFF. The DNA for the CDR3 is TGTGCCAGCAGTCGGTTCGATGAGCAGTTCTTC.

V gene TRBV9 combines with J gene TRBJ1-4; D gene ambiguous. In germline, CDR1 is SGDLS, CDR2 YYNGEE. The CDR3 runs 14 residues. V was cut by 4 bases and J by 6 bases, with 13 bases left in between. CDR3 region: CASSQHQRDEKLFF. In DNA form, the CDR3 reads TGTGCCAGCAGCCAACATCAGAGGGATGAAAAACTGTTTTTT.

This clone has only one observation. The chain employs TRBV19 and TRBJ1-2; possible D gene TRBD1, 6 bases. Per the germline V gene, CDR1 is LNHDA and CDR2 is SQIVND (reference sequence). The CDR3 runs 12 residues. V was trimmed by 4 bases and J by 9 bases, leaving 12 bases between them. CDR3: CASSTSGTSYTF. CDR3 coding DNA: TGTGCCAGTAGTACTTCCGGGACAAGCTACACCTTC.

V gene TRBV18 combines with J gene TRBJ1-6; perhaps TRBD1 as D (6 bases). Looked up from germline, CDR1 is KGHSH and CDR2 is LQKENI. CDR3 length: 14 amino acids. V was clipped by 6 bases and J by 7 bases, with 13 bases between them. Here the CDR3 reads CASSEDSVNSPLHF. In nucleotides, the CDR3 is TGTGCCAGCTCCGAGGACAGTGTCAATTCACCCCTCCACTTT.

The CDR3 nucleotides read TGTGCCTGGAATGTGGCTGGGAACACTGAAGCTTTCTTT. Translated, it gives CAWNVAGNTEAFF. The chain links TRBV30 to TRBJ1-1; no clear D. The CDR3 is 13 amino acids. The germline V and J ends were trimmed by 4 bases and 1 base, with 10 bases remaining between them. Germline loops: CDR1 GTSNPN, CDR2 SVGIG (reference sequence). The whole variable domain, remainder taken from reference TRBV30 and TRBJ1-1, is SQTIHQWPATLVQPVGSPLSLECTVEGTSNPNLYWYRQAAGRGLQLLFYSVGIGQISSEVPQNLSASRPQDRQFILSSKKLLLSDSGFYLCAWNVAGNTEAFFGQGTRLTVV.

The rearrangement joins TRBV7-2 to TRBJ2-3, with D uncertain. V lost 5 bases to trimming and J lost 3 bases, with 15 bases between them. In germline, CDR1 is SGHTA, CDR2 FQGNSA. This CDR3 has 15 residues. The CDR3 sequence: CASSPRLGRTDTQYF. The CDR3 DNA reads TGTGCCAGCAGCCCCAGGTTGGGTCGGACAGATACGCAGTATTTT.

This chain's CDR3 is CAWSGGLQDTIYF. DNA for the CDR3: TGTGCCTGGAGTGGGGGACTCCAGGACACCATATATTTT. The chain employs TRBV30 and TRBJ1-3; tentative D call: TRBD1 (5 bases). The V gene's germline CDR1 is GTSNPN and CDR2 SVGIG (reference sequence). The CDR3 covers 13 residues. Trimming shortened V by 1 base and J by 8 bases, and 12 bases separated the two germline ends.

V is TRBV18 and J is TRBJ1-2; 8 positions agree with TRBD1. The CDR3 is made up of 16 amino acids. The junction had 11 bases not matched to a gene; V was cut back by 3 bases and J by 5 bases. CDR1 is KGHSH and CDR2 is LQKENI in the germline V gene. CDR3 DNA sequence: TGTGCCAGCTCACCTACATCGACAGGGGCATTTTATGGCTACACCTTC. It yields the protein CASSPTSTGAFYGYTF.

The chain has TRBV27 and TRBJ1-2, with D possibly being TRBD1 (6 bases). Germline CDR1 MNHEY, CDR2 SMNVEV (reference sequence). The CDR3 is 15 amino acids. V was pared by 4 bases and J by 5 bases, with 17 bases between. CDR3 sequence reads: CASSSGQGSLYGYTF. For the CDR3, the DNA is TGTGCCAGCAGTTCGGGGCAGGGGAGCCTTTATGGCTACACCTTC.

The chain combines TRBV30 with TRBJ2-1; TRBD2 matches 11 bases. The junction had 3 bases not matched to a gene; V was cut back by 3 bases and J by 5 bases. The CDR3 is 14 amino acids. Looked up from germline, CDR1 is GTSNPN and CDR2 is SVGIG (reference sequence). The DNA of the CDR3 is TGTGCCTGGAGCGGACTAGCGGGTAACAATGAGCAGTTCTTC. This encodes CAWSGLAGNNEQFF.